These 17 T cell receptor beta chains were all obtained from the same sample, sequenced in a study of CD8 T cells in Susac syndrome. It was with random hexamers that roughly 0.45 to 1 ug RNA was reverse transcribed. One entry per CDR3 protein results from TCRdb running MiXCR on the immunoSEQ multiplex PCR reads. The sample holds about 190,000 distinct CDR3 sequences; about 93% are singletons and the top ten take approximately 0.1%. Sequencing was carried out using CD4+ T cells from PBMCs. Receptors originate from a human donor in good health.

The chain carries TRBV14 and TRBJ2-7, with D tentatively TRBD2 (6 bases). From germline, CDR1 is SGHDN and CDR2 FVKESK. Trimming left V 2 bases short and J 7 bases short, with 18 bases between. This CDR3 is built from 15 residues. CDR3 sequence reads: CASSQRLASLGEQYV. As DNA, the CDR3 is TGTGCCAGCAGCCAACGTCTAGCGAGTCTCGGGGAGCAGTACGTC.

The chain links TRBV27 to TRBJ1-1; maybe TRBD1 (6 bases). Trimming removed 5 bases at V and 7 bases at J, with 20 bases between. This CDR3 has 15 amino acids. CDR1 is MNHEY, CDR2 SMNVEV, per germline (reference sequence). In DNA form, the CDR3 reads TGTGCCAGCAGTACCCTTGGCAGGGGTGGAAATGAAGCTTTCTTT. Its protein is CASSTLGRGGNEAFF.

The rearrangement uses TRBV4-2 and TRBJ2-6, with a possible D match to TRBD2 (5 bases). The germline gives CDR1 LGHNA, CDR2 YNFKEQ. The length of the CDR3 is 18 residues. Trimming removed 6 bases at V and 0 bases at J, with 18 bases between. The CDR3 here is CASSQELAFSSGANVLTF. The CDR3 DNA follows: TGTGCCAGCAGTCAGGAGCTAGCTTTTTCCTCTGGGGCCAACGTCCTGACTTTC.

In DNA form, the CDR3 reads TGTGCCAGTAGGGACAGCAACACTGAAGCTTTCTTT. Translation: CASRDSNTEAFF. The chain is built from TRBV19 and TRBJ1-1, with a possible D match to TRBD1 (6 bases). Trimming pared 6 bases from V and 2 bases from J, leaving 7 bases between. The CDR3 length is 12 residues. From germline, CDR1 is LNHDA and CDR2 SQIVND (reference sequence).

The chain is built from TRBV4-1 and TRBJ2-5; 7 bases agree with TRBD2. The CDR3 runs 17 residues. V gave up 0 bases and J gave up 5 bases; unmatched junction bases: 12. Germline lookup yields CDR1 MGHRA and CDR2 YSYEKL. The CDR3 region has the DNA TGCGCCAGCAGCCAAGATCTCCGGGGGGACTTCGGGGAGACCCAGTACTTC. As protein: CASSQDLRGDFGETQYF.

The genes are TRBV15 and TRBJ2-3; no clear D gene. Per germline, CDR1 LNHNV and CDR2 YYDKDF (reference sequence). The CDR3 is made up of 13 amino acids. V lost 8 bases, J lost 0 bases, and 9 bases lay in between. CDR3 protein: CATGPISTDTQYF. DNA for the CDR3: TGTGCCACCGGCCCCATAAGCACAGATACGCAGTATTTT. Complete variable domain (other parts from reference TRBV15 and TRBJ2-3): DAMVIQNPRYQVTQFGKPVTLSCSQTLNHNVMYWYQQKSSQAPKLLFHYYDKDFNNEADTPDNFQSRRPNTSFCFLDIRSPGLGDTAMYLCATGPISTDTQYFGPGTRLTVL.

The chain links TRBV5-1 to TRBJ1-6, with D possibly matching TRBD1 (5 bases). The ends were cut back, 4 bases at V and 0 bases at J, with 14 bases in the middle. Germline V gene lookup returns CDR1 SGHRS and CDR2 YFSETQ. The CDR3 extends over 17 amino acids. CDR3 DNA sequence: TGCGCCAGCAGCCCGGGGGTTTTTAGCTCCTATAATTCACCCCTCCACTTT. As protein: CASSPGVFSSYNSPLHF.

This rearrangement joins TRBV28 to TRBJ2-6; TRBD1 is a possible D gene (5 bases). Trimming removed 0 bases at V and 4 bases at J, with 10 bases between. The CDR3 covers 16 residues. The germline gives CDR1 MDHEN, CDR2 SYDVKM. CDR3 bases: TGTGCCAGCAGTTTATGGGCAGGGCTCGGGGCCAACGTCCTGACTTTC. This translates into CASSLWAGLGANVLTF.

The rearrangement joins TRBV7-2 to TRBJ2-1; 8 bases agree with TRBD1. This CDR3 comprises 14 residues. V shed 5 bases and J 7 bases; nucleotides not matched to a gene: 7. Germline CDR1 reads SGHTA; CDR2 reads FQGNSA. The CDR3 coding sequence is TGTGCCAGCAGCCTCCGGACAGGGATGAATGAGCAGTTCTTC. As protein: CASSLRTGMNEQFF.

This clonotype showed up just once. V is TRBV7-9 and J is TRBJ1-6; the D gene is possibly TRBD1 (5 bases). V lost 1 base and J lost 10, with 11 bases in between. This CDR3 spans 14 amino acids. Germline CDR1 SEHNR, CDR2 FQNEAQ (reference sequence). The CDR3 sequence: CASSLETEGSPLHF. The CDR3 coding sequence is TGTGCCAGCAGCTTAGAGACGGAGGGGTCACCCCTCCACTTT.

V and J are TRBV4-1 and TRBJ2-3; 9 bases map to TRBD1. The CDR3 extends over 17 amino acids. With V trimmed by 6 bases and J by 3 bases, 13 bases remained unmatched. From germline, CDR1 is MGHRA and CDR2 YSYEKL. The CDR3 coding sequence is TGCGCCAGCAGTCTATCGGGACAGGGCAAGGGGACAGATACGCAGTATTTT. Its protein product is CASSLSGQGKGTDTQYF.

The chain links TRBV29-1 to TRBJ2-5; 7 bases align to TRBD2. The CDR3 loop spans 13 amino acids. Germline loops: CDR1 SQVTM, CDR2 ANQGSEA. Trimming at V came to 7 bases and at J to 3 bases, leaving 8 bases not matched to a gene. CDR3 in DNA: TGCAGCGGGGCGCGCGGGGGAGAAGAGACCCAGTACTTC. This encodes CSGARGGEETQYF.

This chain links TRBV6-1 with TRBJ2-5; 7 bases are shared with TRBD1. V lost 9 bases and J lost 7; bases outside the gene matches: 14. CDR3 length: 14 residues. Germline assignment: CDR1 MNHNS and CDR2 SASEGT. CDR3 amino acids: CASLHGTELWTQYF. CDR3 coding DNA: TGTGCCAGTCTTCACGGGACAGAACTATGGACCCAGTACTTC.

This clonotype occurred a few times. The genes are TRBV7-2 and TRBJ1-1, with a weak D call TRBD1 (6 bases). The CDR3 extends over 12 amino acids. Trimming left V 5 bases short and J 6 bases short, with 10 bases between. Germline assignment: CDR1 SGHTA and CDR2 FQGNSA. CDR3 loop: CASSLQGSEAFF. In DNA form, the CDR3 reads TGTGCCAGCAGCCTGCAGGGGTCTGAAGCTTTCTTT.

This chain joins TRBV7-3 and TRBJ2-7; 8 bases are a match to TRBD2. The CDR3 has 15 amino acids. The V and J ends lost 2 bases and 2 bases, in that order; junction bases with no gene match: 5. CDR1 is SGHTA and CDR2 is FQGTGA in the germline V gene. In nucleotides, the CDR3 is TGTGCCAGCAGCTTATCCCCGGGGGGGGCCTACGAGCAGTACTTC. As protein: CASSLSPGGAYEQYF.

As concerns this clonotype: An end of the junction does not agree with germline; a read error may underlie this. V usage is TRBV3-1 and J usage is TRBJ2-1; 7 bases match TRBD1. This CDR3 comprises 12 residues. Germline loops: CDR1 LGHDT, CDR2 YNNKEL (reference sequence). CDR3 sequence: CASSRDSSEEFF. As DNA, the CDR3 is TGTGCCAGCAGCCGGGACAGCTCTGAGGAGTTCTTC.

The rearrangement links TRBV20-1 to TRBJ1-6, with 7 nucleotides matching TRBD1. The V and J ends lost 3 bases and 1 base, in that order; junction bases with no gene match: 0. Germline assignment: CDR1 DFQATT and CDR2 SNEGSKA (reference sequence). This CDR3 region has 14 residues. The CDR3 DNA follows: TGCAGTGCTAGCAGGGGGTCCTATAATTCACCCCTCCACTTT. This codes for CSASRGSYNSPLHF.